This TCR beta chain was sequenced during a study of PD-L1 blockade in urothelial cancer. Overall study results and limits: Lower than median blood TCR clonality before treatment predicted better survival.

On this clone: Its antigen is undetermined.

Produced via immunoSEQ multiplex PCR; TCRdb's table is partial and in-frame only. Of more than 75,000 clones in the sample, 90% were seen once. Per-patient samples, pretreatment and on-treatment, numbered 1 to 8. The source was PBMCs, collected around atezolizumab (anti-PD-L1) treatment. This clonotype was sampled from a man between 60 and 75 years old with urothelial cancer.

This chain's CDR3 is CASSYGTSSTDTQYF. In nucleotides, the CDR3 is TGTGCCAGCAGTTACGGGACTAGCAGCACAGATACGCAGTATTTT. The chain is built from TRBV6-5 and TRBJ2-3; 9 nucleotides line up with TRBD2. The CDR3 has 15 residues. Germline loops: CDR1 MNHEY, CDR2 SVGAGI. The V segment lost 2 bases and the J segment 0 bases; nucleotides outside the gene matches: 0.